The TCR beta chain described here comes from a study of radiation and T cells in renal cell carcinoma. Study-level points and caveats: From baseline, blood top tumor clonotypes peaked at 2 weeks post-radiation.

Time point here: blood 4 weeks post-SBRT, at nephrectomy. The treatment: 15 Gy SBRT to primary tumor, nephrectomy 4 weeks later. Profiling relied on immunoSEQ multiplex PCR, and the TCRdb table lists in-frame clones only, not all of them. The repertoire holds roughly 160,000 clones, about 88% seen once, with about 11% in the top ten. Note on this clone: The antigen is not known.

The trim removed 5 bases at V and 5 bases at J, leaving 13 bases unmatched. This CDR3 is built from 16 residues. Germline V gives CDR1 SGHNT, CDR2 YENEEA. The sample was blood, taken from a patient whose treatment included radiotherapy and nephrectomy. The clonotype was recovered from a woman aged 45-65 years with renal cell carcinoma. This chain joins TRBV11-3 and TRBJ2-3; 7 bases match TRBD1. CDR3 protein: CASSLRGIAGGDTQYF. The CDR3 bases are TGTGCCAGCAGCCTAAGAGGGATTGCAGGGGGAGATACGCAGTATTTT.